The present T cell receptor (beta chain) was sequenced within a study of human T cells and chemical hapten exposure (dated by TCRdb to the early 2020s). Turning to the overall study: For sensitization, 2% DPC in acetone was applied to a roughly 2 cm by roughly 2 cm area of upper inner arm skin. Patients additionally received weekly therapeutic DPC doses to the scalp throughout the roughly 24-week study period. Patch testing was performed on the upper back with Finn chambers containing 0.01% DPC, and the patch tests were scored after 6 days according to International Contact Dermatitis Research Group standards. The mostly female patient cohort included alopecia areata with under or over 50% scalp involvement, alopecia totalis and alopecia universalis. Libraries were pooled for sequencing, and per-sample TCR yields varied mainly because of small differences in library volumes within the pool. This study followed changes in the peripheral blood TCR repertoire in vivo during primary and secondary sensitization of alopecia patients to the hapten diphenylcyclopropenone (DPC). Blood samples were taken from patients before sensitization (week 0) and then at 2, 6 and about 24 weeks after DPC sensitization. About 27 alopecia patients gave blood for TCR sequencing at one to four time points (pre-sensitization, 2, 6 and 24 weeks). Study-wide findings and limitations: Repeated subsampling changed both the strength of the expansion versus patch-test correlation and the threshold at which the correlation became significant. Significantly more large CDR3 similarity clusters were formed by expanded TCRs than by pre-sensitization or healthy control sets, consistent with antigen-driven responses. No change with DPC sensitization was found in the number of TCRs above 1 in 1000 frequency, and no evidence of global repertoire structure alterations was found. All patients had alopecia, a presumed autoimmune disease, so their immune response might differ from that of healthy individuals. Patch test score correlated positively with the number of PT1 expanded TCRs, reaching significance at thresholds 8, 16 and 32 but not at 4.

This clonotype was seen at least ten times. Its antigen remains unidentified. No base quality values were provided; no much bigger clone lies one nucleotide off. Preparation of the library involved RACE. Sequenced on a NextSeq 500. During library preparation, unique molecular identifiers were attached to individual cDNA molecules so that TCRs could be counted quantitatively and reproducibly. From each blood RNA sample, both TCR alpha and TCR beta chains were sequenced. Under the source paper's analysis protocol: The median number of TCRs per sample was over 95,000, ranging from roughly 23,224 to 690,600. V, J and CDR3 annotation of the TCR reads was carried out using the Decombinator software suite. For the PS versus PT1 abundance plots, all samples were subsampled to the same number of TCRs (28,000). Expanded TCRs were defined as absent before sensitization and observed at least eight times at the 2-week time point. TCRdb redid the processing of the public reads, applying fastp at Q25 and MiXCR, and retained in-frame beta chains. Each record represents a unique CDR3 protein, reported with the most common genes and DNA among its rows. The V and J calls here are based on TCRdb, not the publication. For this sample the table gives about 140,000 distinct CDR3 sequences, of which approximately 12% were detected only once. Roughly 1.4% of the sample is taken by the ten largest.

Per the publication, the time point label means: patch test 2, 6 weeks after DPC sensitization. Interpreted using the paper, the treatment or condition label stands for: therapeutic diphenylcyclopropenone sensitization with weekly scalp DPC. At each patch-test visit, blood was drawn before the patch test was applied. Patients were eligible if aged 18 to 70, diagnosed with alopecia and judged suitable for DPC therapy, and pregnant patients were excluded. Total RNA was extracted from unfractionated whole blood collected in Tempus Blood RNA tubes. The germline V gene yields SQVTM for CDR1 and ANQGSEA for CDR2. V and J are truncated by 0 bases and 3 bases respectively, leaving an intervening sequence of 11 bases. CDR3 length: 14 amino acids, cysteine to phenylalanine. Only the CDR3 portion is preserved as DNA: 42 bases, with reading frame beginning at the first base.

This material consisted of whole blood, taken in connection with sensitization to the hapten diphenylcyclopropenone (DPC). This sequence uses TRBV29-1 and TRBJ2-5; 5 matching bases give a weak D call of TRBD2. The TCR originated in a woman between 50 and 59 years old with alopecia areata. Some clones in this sample may be carry-over from other donors' samples. The nucleotide sequence reads TGCAGCGTTGAAGATGGGCCGGGGAAAGAGACCCAGTACTTC. This sequence encodes CSVEDGPGKETQYF.